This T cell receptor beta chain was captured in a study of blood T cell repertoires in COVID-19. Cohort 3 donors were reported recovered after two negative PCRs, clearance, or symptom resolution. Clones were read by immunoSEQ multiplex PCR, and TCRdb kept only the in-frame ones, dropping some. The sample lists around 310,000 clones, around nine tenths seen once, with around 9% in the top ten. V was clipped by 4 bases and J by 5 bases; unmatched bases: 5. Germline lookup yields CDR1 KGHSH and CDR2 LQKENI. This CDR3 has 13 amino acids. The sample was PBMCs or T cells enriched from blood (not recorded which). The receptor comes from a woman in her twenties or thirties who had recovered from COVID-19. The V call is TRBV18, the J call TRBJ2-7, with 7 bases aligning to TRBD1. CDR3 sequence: CASSLGDRDEQYF. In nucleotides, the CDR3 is TGTGCCAGCTCACTAGGCGACAGGGACGAGCAGTACTTC.